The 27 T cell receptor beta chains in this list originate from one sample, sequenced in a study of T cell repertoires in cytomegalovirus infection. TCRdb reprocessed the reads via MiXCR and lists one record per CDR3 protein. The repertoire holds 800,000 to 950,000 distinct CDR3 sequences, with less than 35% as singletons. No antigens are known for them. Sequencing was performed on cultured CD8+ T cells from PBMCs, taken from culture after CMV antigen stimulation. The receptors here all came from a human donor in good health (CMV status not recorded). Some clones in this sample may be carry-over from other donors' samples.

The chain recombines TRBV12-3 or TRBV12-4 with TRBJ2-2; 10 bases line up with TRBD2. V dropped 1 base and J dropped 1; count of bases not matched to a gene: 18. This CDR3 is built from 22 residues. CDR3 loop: CASSLGHLAKAGLAKNTGELFF. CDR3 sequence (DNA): TGTGCCAGCAGTTTAGGTCATCTTGCGAAGGCGGGACTAGCGAAGAACACCGGGGAGCTGTTTTTT.

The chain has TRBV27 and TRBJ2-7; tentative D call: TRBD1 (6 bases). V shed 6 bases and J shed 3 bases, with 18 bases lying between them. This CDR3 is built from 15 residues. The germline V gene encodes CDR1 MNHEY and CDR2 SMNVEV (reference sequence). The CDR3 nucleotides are TGTGCCAGCAGCCCATTTAGGGCAGGGGACTACGAGCAGTACGTC. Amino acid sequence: CASSPFRAGDYEQYV.

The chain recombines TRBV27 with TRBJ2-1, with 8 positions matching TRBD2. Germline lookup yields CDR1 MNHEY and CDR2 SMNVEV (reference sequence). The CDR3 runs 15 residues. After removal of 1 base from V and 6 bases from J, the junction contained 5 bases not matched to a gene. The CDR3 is CASSLFPGGGNEQFF. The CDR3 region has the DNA TGTGCCAGCAGTTTATTCCCGGGGGGGGGCAATGAGCAGTTCTTC.

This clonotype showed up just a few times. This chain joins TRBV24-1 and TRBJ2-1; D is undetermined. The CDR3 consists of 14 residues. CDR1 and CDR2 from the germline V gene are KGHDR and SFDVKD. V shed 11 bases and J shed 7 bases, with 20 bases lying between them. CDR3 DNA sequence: TGTGCCATCCCAGTCCCTCGGGCCTCTAATGAGCAGTTCTTC. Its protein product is CAIPVPRASNEQFF.

CDR3 amino acids: CASSYKTGGTGELFF. CDR3 nucleotides: TGTGCCAGCAGCTACAAGACAGGGGGCACCGGGGAGCTGTTTTTT. The genes are TRBV7-8 and TRBJ2-2; 9 bases map to TRBD1. The CDR3 consists of 15 residues. The trim removed 4 bases at V and 4 bases at J, leaving 4 bases unmatched. Germline V lookup: CDR1 SGHVS, CDR2 FQNEAQ. Drawing the rest from reference TRBV7-8 and TRBJ2-2, the complete variable domain is GAGVSQSPRYKVAKRGQDVALRCDPISGHVSLFWYQQALGQGPEFLTYFQNEAQLDKSGLPSDRFFAERPEGSVSTLKIQRTQQEDSAVYLCASSYKTGGTGELFFGEGSRLTVL.

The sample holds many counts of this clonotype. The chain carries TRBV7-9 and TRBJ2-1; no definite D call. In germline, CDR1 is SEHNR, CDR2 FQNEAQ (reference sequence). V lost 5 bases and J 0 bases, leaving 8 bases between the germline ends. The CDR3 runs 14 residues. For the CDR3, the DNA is TGTGCCAGCAGCCCTCCTAGCTCCTACAATGAGCAGTTCTTC. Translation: CASSPPSSYNEQFF.

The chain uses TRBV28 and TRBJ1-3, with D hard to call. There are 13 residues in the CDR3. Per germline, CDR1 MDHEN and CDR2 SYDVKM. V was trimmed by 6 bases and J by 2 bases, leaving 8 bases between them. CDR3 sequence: CASRVVTGNTIYF. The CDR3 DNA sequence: TGTGCCAGCAGAGTAGTTACTGGAAACACCATATATTTT.

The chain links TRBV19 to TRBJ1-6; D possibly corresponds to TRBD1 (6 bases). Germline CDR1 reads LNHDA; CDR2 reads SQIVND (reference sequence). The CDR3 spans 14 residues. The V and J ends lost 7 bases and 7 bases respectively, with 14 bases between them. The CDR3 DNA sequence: TGTGCCAGTAAAACAGGGTCAGAGAATTCACCCCTCCACTTT. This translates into CASKTGSENSPLHF. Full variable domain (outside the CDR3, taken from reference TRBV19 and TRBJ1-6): DGGITQSPKYLFRKEGQNVTLSCEQNLNHDAMYWYRQDPGQGLRLIYYSQIVNDFQKGDIAEGYSVSREKKESFPLTVTSAQKNPTAFYLCASKTGSENSPLHFGNGTRLTVT.

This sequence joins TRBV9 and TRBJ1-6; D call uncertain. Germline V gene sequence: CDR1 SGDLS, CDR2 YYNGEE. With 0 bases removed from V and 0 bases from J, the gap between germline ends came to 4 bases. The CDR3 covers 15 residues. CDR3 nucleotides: TGTGCCAGCAGCGTAGGGTTCTCCTATAATTCACCCCTCCACTTT. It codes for CASSVGFSYNSPLHF.

DNA of the CDR3: TGTGCCAGCTTAGGACTAGCGGGGAGACTAGCCAAAAACATTCAGTACTTC. This encodes CASLGLAGRLAKNIQYF. V and J are TRBV2 and TRBJ2-4; 12 nucleotides agree with TRBD2. Germline-derived CDR1 and CDR2 are SNHLY and FYNNEI. The V segment lost 8 bases and the J segment 0 bases; nucleotides outside the gene matches: 8. The CDR3 runs to 17 residues.

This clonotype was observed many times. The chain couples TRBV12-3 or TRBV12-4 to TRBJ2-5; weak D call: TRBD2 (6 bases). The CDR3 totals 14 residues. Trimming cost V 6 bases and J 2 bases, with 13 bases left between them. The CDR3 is CASSPRGSQETQYF. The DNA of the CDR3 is TGTGCCAGCAGCCCCCGGGGGAGTCAAGAGACCCAGTACTTC.

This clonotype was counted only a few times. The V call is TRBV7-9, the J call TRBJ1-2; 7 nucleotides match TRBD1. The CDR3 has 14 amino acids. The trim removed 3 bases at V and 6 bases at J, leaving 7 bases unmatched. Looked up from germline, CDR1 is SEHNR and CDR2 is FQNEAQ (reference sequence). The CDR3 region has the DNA TGTGCCAGCAGCTTCGCCGTCGGACAGGATGGCTACACCTTC. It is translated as CASSFAVGQDGYTF. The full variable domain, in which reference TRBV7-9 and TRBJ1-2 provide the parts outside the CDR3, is DTGVSQNPRHKITKRGQNVTFRCDPISEHNRLYWYRQTLGQGPEFLTYFQNEAQLEKSRLLSDRFSAERPKGSFSTLEIQRTEQGDSAMYLCASSFAVGQDGYTFGSGTRLTVV.

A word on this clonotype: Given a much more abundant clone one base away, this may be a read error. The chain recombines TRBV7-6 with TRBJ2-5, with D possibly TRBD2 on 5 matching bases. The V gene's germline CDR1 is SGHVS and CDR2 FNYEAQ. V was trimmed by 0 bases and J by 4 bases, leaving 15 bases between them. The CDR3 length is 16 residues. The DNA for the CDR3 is TGTGCCAGCAGCTTAGCGCAGGAGGAATATGCAGAGACCCAGTACTTC. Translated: CASSLAQEEYAETQYF.

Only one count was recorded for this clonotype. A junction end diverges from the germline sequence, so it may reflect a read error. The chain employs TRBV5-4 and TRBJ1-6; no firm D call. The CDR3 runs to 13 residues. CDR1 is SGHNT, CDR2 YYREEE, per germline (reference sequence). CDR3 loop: CASSKDYNSPLHF. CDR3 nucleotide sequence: TGTGCTAGCAGCAAGGACTATAATTCACCCCTCCACTTT.

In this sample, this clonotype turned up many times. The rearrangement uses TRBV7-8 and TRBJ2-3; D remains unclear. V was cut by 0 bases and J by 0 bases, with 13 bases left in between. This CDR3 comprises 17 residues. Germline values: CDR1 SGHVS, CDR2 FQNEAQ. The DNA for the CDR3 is TGTGCCAGCAGCTTAGCGCCAGGTCGAACTAGCACAGATACGCAGTATTTT. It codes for CASSLAPGRTSTDTQYF.

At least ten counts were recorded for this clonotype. The CDR3 coding sequence is TGTGCCAGCAGCTTGAATGGTCGAATTAATGAAAAACTGTTTTTT. Translated: CASSLNGRINEKLFF. The V call is TRBV7-2, the J call TRBJ1-4; no firm D call. V lost 3 bases, J lost 4 bases, and 12 bases lay in between. The CDR3 runs 15 residues. Germline V lookup: CDR1 SGHTA, CDR2 FQGNSA. Using reference TRBV7-2 and TRBJ1-4 for the parts outside the CDR3, the full variable domain is GAGVSQSPSNKVTEKGKDVELRCDPISGHTALYWYRQSLGQGLEFLIYFQGNSAPDKSGLPSDRFSAERTGGSVSTLTIQRTQQEDSAVYLCASSLNGRINEKLFFGSGTQLSVL.

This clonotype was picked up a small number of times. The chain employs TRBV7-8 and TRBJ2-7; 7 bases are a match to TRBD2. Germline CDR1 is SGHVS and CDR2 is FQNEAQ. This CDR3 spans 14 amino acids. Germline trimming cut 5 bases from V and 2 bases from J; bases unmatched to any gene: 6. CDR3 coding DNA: TGTGCCAGCAGCGGGGGGGACGGGCCCTACGAGCAGTACGTC. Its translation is CASSGGDGPYEQYV.

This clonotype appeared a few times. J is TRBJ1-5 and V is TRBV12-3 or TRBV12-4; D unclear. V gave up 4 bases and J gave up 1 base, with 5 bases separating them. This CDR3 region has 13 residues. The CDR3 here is CASSWESNQPQHF. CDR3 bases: TGTGCCAGCAGTTGGGAAAGCAATCAGCCCCAGCATTTT.

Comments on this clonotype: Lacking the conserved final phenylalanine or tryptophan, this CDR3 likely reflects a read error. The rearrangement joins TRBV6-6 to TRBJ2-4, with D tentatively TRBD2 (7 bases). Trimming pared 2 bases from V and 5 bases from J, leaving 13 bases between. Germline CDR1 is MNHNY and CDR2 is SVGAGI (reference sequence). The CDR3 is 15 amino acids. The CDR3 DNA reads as TGTGCCAGCAGTTACCTTCGGGGGGCGGAAAACATTCAGTACTTA. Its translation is CASSYLRGAENIQYL.

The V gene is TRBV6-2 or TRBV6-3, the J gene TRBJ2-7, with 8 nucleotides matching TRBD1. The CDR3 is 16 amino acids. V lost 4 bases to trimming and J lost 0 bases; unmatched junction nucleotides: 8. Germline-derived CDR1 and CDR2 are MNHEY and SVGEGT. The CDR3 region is CASSFLLGQGSYEQYV. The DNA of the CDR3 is TGTGCCAGCAGTTTCCTTTTAGGACAGGGCTCCTACGAGCAGTACGTC.

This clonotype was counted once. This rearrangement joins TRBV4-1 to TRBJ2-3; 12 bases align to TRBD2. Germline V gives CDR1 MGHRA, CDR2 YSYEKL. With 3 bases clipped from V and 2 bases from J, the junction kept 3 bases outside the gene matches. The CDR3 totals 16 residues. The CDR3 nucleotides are TGCGCCAGCAGCCAGGGACTAGCGGGTGACACAGATACGCAGTATTTT. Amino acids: CASSQGLAGDTDTQYF.

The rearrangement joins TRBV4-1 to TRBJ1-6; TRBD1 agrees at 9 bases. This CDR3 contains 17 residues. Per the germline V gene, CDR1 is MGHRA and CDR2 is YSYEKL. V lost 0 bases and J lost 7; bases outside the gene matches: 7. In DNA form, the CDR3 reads TGCGCCAGCAGCCAAGAGACCGGACAGGGGTCGAATTCACCCCTCCACTTT. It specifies CASSQETGQGSNSPLHF.

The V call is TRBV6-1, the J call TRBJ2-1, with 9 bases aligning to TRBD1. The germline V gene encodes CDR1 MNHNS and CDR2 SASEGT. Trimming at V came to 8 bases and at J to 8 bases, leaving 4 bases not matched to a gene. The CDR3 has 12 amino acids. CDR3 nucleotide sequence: TGTGCCAGCGGGACAGGGTTCCATGAGCAGTTCTTC. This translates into CASGTGFHEQFF.

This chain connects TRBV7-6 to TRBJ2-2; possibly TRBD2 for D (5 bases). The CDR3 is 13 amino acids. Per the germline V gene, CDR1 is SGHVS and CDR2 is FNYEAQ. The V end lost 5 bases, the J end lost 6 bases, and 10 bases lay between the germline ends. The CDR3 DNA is TGTGCCAGCAGCATTAGCGAGCCCGGGGAGCTGTTTTTT. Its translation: CASSISEPGELFF.

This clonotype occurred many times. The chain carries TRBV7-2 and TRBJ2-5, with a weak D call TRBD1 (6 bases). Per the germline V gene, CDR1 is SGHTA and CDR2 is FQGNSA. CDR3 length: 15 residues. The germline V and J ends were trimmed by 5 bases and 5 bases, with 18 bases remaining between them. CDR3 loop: CASSPYRNREETQYF. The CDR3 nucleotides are TGTGCCAGCAGCCCCTACCGGAACAGGGAGGAGACCCAGTACTTC.

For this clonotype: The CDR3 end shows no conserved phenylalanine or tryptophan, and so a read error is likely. CDR3 in amino acids: CASSPTGGERNYGYTL. The DNA for the CDR3 is TGTGCCAGCAGCCCCACAGGGGGCGAACGGAACTATGGCTACACCCTC. V is TRBV7-6 and J is TRBJ1-2; TRBD1 agrees at 9 bases. V dropped 5 bases and J dropped 2; count of bases not matched to a gene: 9. The germline V gene encodes CDR1 SGHVS and CDR2 FNYEAQ. CDR3 length equals 16 residues.

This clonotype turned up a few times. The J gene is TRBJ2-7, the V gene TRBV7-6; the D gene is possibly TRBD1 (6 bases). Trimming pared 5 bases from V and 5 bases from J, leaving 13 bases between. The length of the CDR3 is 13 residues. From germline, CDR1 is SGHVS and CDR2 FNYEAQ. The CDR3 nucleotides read TGTGCCAGCAGCCGTAGGGGGATCCACGAGCAGTACTTC. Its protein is CASSRRGIHEQYF. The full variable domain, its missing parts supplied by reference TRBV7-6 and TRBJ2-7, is GAGVSQSPRYKVTKRGQDVALRCDPISGHVSLYWYRQALGQGPEFLTYFNYEAQQDKSGLPNDRFSAERPEGSISTLTIQRTEQRDSAMYRCASSRRGIHEQYFGPGTRLTVT.